One and the same sample provided the 30 T cell receptor beta chains below, sequenced in a study of OX40 agonist ivuxolimab in advanced cancers. Profiling relied on immunoSEQ multiplex PCR, and the TCRdb table lists in-frame clones only, not all of them. Counted here are 95,000 or so clones, around 85% occurring once; the ten biggest clones make up 3% to 4%. The specimen comprised CD4+ or CD8+ T cells sorted from blood, sampled in a trial of the OX40 agonist ivuxolimab. These receptor sequences come from an adult with an advanced solid tumor such as melanoma, head and neck, liver or kidney cancer.

The chain recombines TRBV27 with TRBJ1-5; D is perhaps TRBD1 (5 bases). Trimming shortened V by 5 bases and J by 9 bases, and 17 bases separated the two germline ends. The germline V gene has CDR1 MNHEY and CDR2 SMNVEV (reference sequence). The CDR3 length is 14 residues. CDR3 sequence: CASSPRDLQGPQHF. The CDR3 nucleotides read TGTGCCAGCAGTCCCAGGGATCTCCAGGGGCCCCAGCATTTT.

The CDR3 coding sequence is TGCGCCAGCAGCCCGAGTTGGGGGTCGAACCGAGGCGAGCAGTACTTC. Its protein product is CASSPSWGSNRGEQYF. The gene calls are TRBV4-3 and TRBJ2-7; either TRBD1 or TRBD2 may fit D (5 bases each). In germline, CDR1 is LGHNA, CDR2 YSLEER. Trimming shortened V by 4 bases and J by 6 bases, and 22 bases separated the two germline ends. This CDR3 has 16 amino acids.

The chain couples TRBV7-3 to TRBJ2-2, with TRBD1 as a possible D gene (6 bases). The CDR3 extends over 17 amino acids. Trimming shortened V by 8 bases and J by 6 bases, and 25 bases separated the two germline ends. Germline V lookup: CDR1 SGHTA, CDR2 FQGTGA. For the CDR3, the DNA is TGTGCCAGCGAAGCAACGAAGAGCCAGGGGTTAGCCGGGGAGCTGTTTTTT. Encoded protein: CASEATKSQGLAGELFF.

The V and J genes are TRBV4-1 and TRBJ2-3; a possible D gene is TRBD1 (5 bases). V gave up 5 bases and J gave up 1 base, with 10 bases separating them. From germline, CDR1 is MGHRA and CDR2 YSYEKL. CDR3 length: 14 residues. CDR3 in amino acids: CASSNWGGTDTQYF. CDR3 in DNA: TGCGCCAGCAGCAACTGGGGCGGCACAGATACGCAGTATTTT.

V is TRBV5-4 and J is TRBJ2-5; the D call may be TRBD1 or TRBD2 (5 bases each). The assigned J gene may be wrong: the sequence end matches TRBJ2-7 better. Germline loops: CDR1 SGHNT, CDR2 YYREEE (reference sequence). The CDR3 contains 16 residues. As DNA, the CDR3 is TGTGCCAGCAGCGCCCCAGATCGGGACCGGTCCTACGAGCAGTACTTC. Amino acids: CASSAPDRDRSYEQYF.

J is TRBJ1-1 and V is TRBV18; no definite D call. Trimming took 3 bases from V and 1 from J, leaving 9 bases between them. The CDR3 spans 14 residues. Per the germline V gene, CDR1 is KGHSH and CDR2 is LQKENI. The CDR3 DNA reads as TGTGCCAGCTCACCCCTTCGAGGGAACACTGAAGCTTTCTTT. It codes for CASSPLRGNTEAFF.

V is TRBV4-1 and J is TRBJ2-3; D possibly corresponds to TRBD1 (6 bases). Germline V gives CDR1 MGHRA, CDR2 YSYEKL. CDR3 length equals 17 residues. V gave up 1 base and J gave up 0 bases, with 14 bases separating them. For the CDR3, the DNA is TGCGCCAGCAGCCAAGGGGGACACACTCGAAGCACAGATACGCAGTATTTT. It specifies CASSQGGHTRSTDTQYF.

The chain has TRBV5-1 and TRBJ2-4; perhaps TRBD2 as D (6 bases). CDR3 length: 16 amino acids. Germline CDR1 and CDR2: SGHRS and YFSETQ. The V end lost 0 bases, the J end lost 3 bases, and 13 bases lay between the germline ends. CDR3 sequence: CASSLEVGSGKNIQYF. In DNA form, the CDR3 reads TGCGCCAGCAGCTTGGAGGTCGGGAGTGGCAAAAACATTCAGTACTTC.

The chain is built from TRBV6-1 and TRBJ2-2; TRBD1 is a possible D gene (6 bases). Germline V gene lookup returns CDR1 MNHNS and CDR2 SASEGT. CDR3 length equals 15 residues. Trimming cost V 7 bases and J 2 bases, with 14 bases left between them. The CDR3 here is CASTSDRANTGELFF. Here the CDR3 DNA reads TGTGCCAGCACTTCGGACAGAGCAAACACCGGGGAGCTGTTTTTT.

The V and J genes are TRBV5-8 and TRBJ1-2, with 7 nucleotides matching TRBD1. The CDR3 extends over 16 amino acids. Germline V CDR1 and CDR2: SGHTS, YDEGEE. Germline trimming cut 4 bases from V and 3 bases from J; bases unmatched to any gene: 12. CDR3 amino acids: CASSPRYNRGYYGYTF. The DNA of the CDR3 is TGTGCCAGCAGCCCGCGATATAACAGGGGCTACTATGGCTACACCTTC.

The V gene is TRBV7-8, the J gene TRBJ1-4; tentative D call: TRBD1 (6 bases). Germline V gene lookup returns CDR1 SGHVS and CDR2 FQNEAQ. The ends were cut back, 4 bases at V and 4 bases at J, with 10 bases in the middle. This CDR3 has 14 amino acids. Here the CDR3 DNA reads TGTGCCAGCAGCTCTGGACAGTTTAATGAAAAACTGTTTTTT. The encoded protein is CASSSGQFNEKLFF.

The J gene is TRBJ2-3, the V gene TRBV5-1; the D is unclear. The germline V gene encodes CDR1 SGHRS and CDR2 YFSETQ. CDR3 length equals 14 residues. Trimming removed 2 bases at V and 1 base at J, with 8 bases between. CDR3 nucleotides: TGCGCCAGCAGCTTAGACGCGCGCACAGATACGCAGTATTTT. The encoded protein is CASSLDARTDTQYF.

This chain links TRBV7-2 with TRBJ2-7; D tentatively fits TRBD1 or TRBD2 (5 bases each). The germline V gene encodes CDR1 SGHTA and CDR2 FQGNSA. The V and J ends lost 1 base and 1 base respectively, with 11 bases between them. The CDR3 covers 15 residues. The chain's CDR3 is CASSLGDVGSYEQYF. CDR3 sequence (DNA): TGTGCCAGCAGCTTAGGGGACGTTGGGTCCTACGAGCAGTACTTC.

The genes are TRBV7-2 and TRBJ2-5; D is undetermined. Gene TRBJ2-7 matches the end of the DNA better, so the J call may be wrong. The CDR3 length is 12 residues. Germline assignment: CDR1 SGHTA and CDR2 FQGNSA. CDR3 sequence reads: CASSFQSYEQYF. The CDR3 DNA sequence: TGTGCCAGCAGCTTTCAATCCTACGAGCAGTACTTC.

The rearrangement uses TRBV15 and TRBJ2-5, with D possibly being TRBD2 (5 bases). Germline CDR1 reads LNHNV; CDR2 reads YYDKDF (reference sequence). Trimming left V 5 bases short and J 6 bases short, with 10 bases between. This CDR3 comprises 12 residues. The DNA for the CDR3 is TGTGCCACCAGCGTTCGGACTCAGACCCAGTACTTC. Residues: CATSVRTQTQYF.

This clone appeared a single time. The J gene is TRBJ2-7, the V gene TRBV5-1, with D perhaps assigned TRBD1 or TRBD2 (6 bases each). Germline V gene data show CDR1 as SGHRS and CDR2 as YFSETQ. V was trimmed by 2 bases and J by 5 bases, leaving 14 bases between them. CDR3 length equals 14 residues. In DNA form, the CDR3 reads TGCGCCAGCAGCTTTGCTACGGGGGCTGACGAGCAGTACTTC. Protein product: CASSFATGADEQYF.

V is TRBV5-6 and J is TRBJ2-5, with D perhaps assigned TRBD1 or TRBD2 (5 bases each). The DNA end favors TRBJ2-7, so the J call may be wrong. CDR1 and CDR2 (germline): SGHDT, YYEEEE. This CDR3 is built from 13 residues. CDR3 amino acids: CASSFGAVYEQYF. CDR3 in DNA: TGTGCCAGCAGCTTCGGGGCAGTATACGAGCAGTACTTC.

J is TRBJ2-1 and V is TRBV11-2; 15 nucleotides match TRBD2. The trim removed 5 bases at V and 10 bases at J, leaving 6 bases unmatched. CDR1 and CDR2 from the germline V gene are SGHAT and FQNNGV. CDR3 length: 15 amino acids. The CDR3 bases are TGTGCCAGCAGCCCTGGACTAGCGGGGGGGGTAGAGCAGTTCTTC. Residues: CASSPGLAGGVEQFF.

The V and J genes are TRBV2 and TRBJ1-1; D is possibly TRBD1 (5 bases). V dropped 9 bases and J dropped 1 base, with 15 bases sitting between them. Per the germline V gene, CDR1 is SNHLY and CDR2 is FYNNEI. The CDR3 length is 14 residues. The CDR3 sequence is CASGGRRGNTEAFF. The CDR3 nucleotides are TGTGCCAGTGGGGGAAGGCGGGGGAACACTGAAGCTTTCTTT.

The V call is TRBV10-1, the J call TRBJ1-2, with TRBD1 as a possible D gene (5 bases). Per germline, CDR1 WNHNN and CDR2 SYGVQD (reference sequence). The CDR3 runs to 15 residues. V was clipped by 2 bases and J by 2 bases, with 12 bases between them. The CDR3 DNA reads as TGCGCCAGCAGTGAGCCCAGGGAGAGGAACTATGGCTACACCTTC. Protein: CASSEPRERNYGYTF.

The chain couples TRBV19 to TRBJ2-1; 8 nucleotides match TRBD2. Germline V gene data show CDR1 as LNHDA and CDR2 as SQIVND (reference sequence). CDR3 length: 13 amino acids. The V segment lost 8 bases and the J segment 4 bases; nucleotides outside the gene matches: 4. The DNA of the CDR3 is TGTGCCAGTGCCACTAGCGGATACAATGAGCAGTTCTTC. This codes for CASATSGYNEQFF.

The CDR3 region has the DNA TGTGCCAGCAGTTTAACAGGGGCGAACTCTGGAAACACCATATATTTT. It yields the protein CASSLTGANSGNTIYF. V and J are TRBV28 and TRBJ1-3, with TRBD1 matching 7 bases. Germline-derived CDR1 and CDR2 are MDHEN and SYDVKM. The CDR3 length is 16 residues. With V trimmed by 2 bases and J by 0 bases, 4 bases remained unmatched. Complete variable domain (other parts from reference TRBV28 and TRBJ1-3): DVKVTQSSRYLVKRTGEKVFLECVQDMDHENMFWYRQDPGLGLRLIYFSYDVKMKEKGDIPEGYSVSREKKERFSLILESASTNQTSMYLCASSLTGANSGNTIYFGEGSWLTVV.

A single count supports this clone. The chain combines TRBV5-6 with TRBJ2-1, with TRBD2 as a possible D gene (5 bases). The CDR3 loop spans 11 amino acids. From germline, CDR1 is SGHDT and CDR2 YYEEEE. V lost 7 bases, J lost 7 bases, and 9 bases lay in between. CDR3 coding DNA: TGTGCCAGCGGAATAGCGAATGAGCAGTTCTTC. This sequence encodes CASGIANEQFF.

The rearrangement links TRBV6-1 to TRBJ2-2; no clear D gene. V was trimmed by 4 bases and J by 8 bases, leaving 8 bases between them. This CDR3 has 12 residues. CDR1 is MNHNS, CDR2 SASEGT, per germline. The CDR3 protein is CASSGVRGELFF. Written as DNA, the CDR3 is TGTGCCAGCAGTGGAGTTAGGGGGGAGCTGTTTTTT.

This sequence joins TRBV15 and TRBJ2-1, with TRBD2 identical over 13 bases. The CDR3 is 16 residues long. The germline V gene encodes CDR1 LNHNV and CDR2 YYDKDF (reference sequence). Losses at the gene ends were 4 bases for V and 7 bases for J; bases not matched to a gene: 7. The CDR3 protein is CATSNLGLAGVNEQFF. CDR3 in DNA: TGTGCCACCAGCAACTTAGGACTAGCGGGAGTGAATGAGCAGTTCTTC.

V gene TRBV27 combines with J gene TRBJ2-3, with TRBD2 identical over 10 bases. This CDR3 contains 15 residues. CDR1 is MNHEY and CDR2 is SMNVEV in the germline V gene (reference sequence). V shed 5 bases and J 5 bases; nucleotides not matched to a gene: 7. CDR3 amino acids: CASSAPGLAQDTQYF. The CDR3 nucleotides are TGTGCCAGCAGTGCGCCGGGACTAGCGCAAGATACGCAGTATTTT.

J is TRBJ1-2 and V is TRBV28; D gene uncertain. The CDR3 totals 14 residues. Trimming cost V 6 bases and J 10 bases, with 21 bases left between them. Germline V gene data show CDR1 as MDHEN and CDR2 as SYDVKM. CDR3 loop: CASREPTVVSPYTF. CDR3 sequence (DNA): TGTGCCAGCAGAGAGCCTACAGTCGTTTCACCCTACACCTTC.

The chain carries TRBV27 and TRBJ2-1; D remains ambiguous. V was trimmed by 3 bases and J by 9 bases, leaving 12 bases between them. Germline loops: CDR1 MNHEY, CDR2 SMNVEV (reference sequence). CDR3 size: 13 residues. CDR3 region: CASSFEVRSEQFF. CDR3 nucleotide sequence: TGTGCCAGCAGTTTCGAGGTGAGGAGTGAGCAGTTCTTC.

The chain has TRBV5-1 and TRBJ1-1; D gene uncertain. The V gene lost 4 bases and the J gene lost 3 bases, with 25 bases spanning the gap. In germline, CDR1 is SGHRS, CDR2 YFSETQ. This CDR3 has 18 amino acids. The CDR3 DNA follows: TGCGCCAGCAGCCCGCGGGGAAGGGCCGAGGCTAGTGACACTGAAGCTTTCTTT. This encodes CASSPRGRAEASDTEAFF. The entire variable domain, with the rest obtained from reference TRBV5-1 and TRBJ1-1, is as follows: KAGVTQTPRYLIKTRGQQVTLSCSPISGHRSVSWYQQTPGQGLQFLFEYFSETQRNKGNFPGRFSGRQFSNSRSEMNVSTLELGDSALYLCASSPRGRAEASDTEAFFGQGTRLTVV.

The rearrangement uses TRBV18 and TRBJ2-3, with D unclear. Germline V CDR1 and CDR2: KGHSH, LQKENI. V was cut by 3 bases and J by 4 bases, with 17 bases left in between. This CDR3 has 16 amino acids. The DNA for the CDR3 is TGTGCCAGCTCACCTCCCCAACTCGTAAGCCCAGATACGCAGTATTTT. It codes for CASSPPQLVSPDTQYF.